This passage covers 22 T cell receptor beta chains from one sample sequenced in a study of T-cell memory formation after mild COVID-19. MiXCR, run by TCRdb on the 5' RACE reads, gives a single entry per CDR3 protein. Of 35,000 to 45,000 distinct CDR3 sequences listed, 6.6% were seen once; the top ten hold 0.79%. The sample comprised PBMCs or a T cell subset sorted from them (not recorded which). The receptors stem from an adult who had mild COVID-19 (a few samples of this study predate the infection). Cell type and time point are not known.

This clonotype was counted ten times or more. This chain links TRBV7-9 with TRBJ2-3; 8 bases fit TRBD2. The CDR3 runs to 12 residues. V dropped 11 bases and J dropped 2; count of bases not matched to a gene: 3. Germline loops: CDR1 SEHNR, CDR2 FQNEAQ (reference sequence). CDR3 in amino acids: CAREGNTDTQYF. The CDR3 nucleotides are TGTGCCCGGGAGGGGAACACAGATACGCAGTATTTT. Based on the CDR3 plus reference TRBV7-9 and TRBJ2-3, the full variable domain is DTGVSQNPRHKITKRGQNVTFRCDPISEHNRLYWYRQTLGQGPEFLTYFQNEAQLEKSRLLSDRFSAERPKGSFSTLEIQRTEQGDSAMYLCAREGNTDTQYFGPGTRLTVL.

The chain combines TRBV2 with TRBJ1-4, with unresolved D. Trimming removed 4 bases at V and 8 bases at J, with 14 bases between. The CDR3 has 14 residues. The germline V gene encodes CDR1 SNHLY and CDR2 FYNNEI. The CDR3 reads CASSGSGPGEKLFF. CDR3 DNA sequence: TGTGCCAGCAGTGGTTCAGGACCAGGCGAAAAACTGTTTTTT.

This rearrangement joins TRBV5-4 to TRBJ2-2, with TRBD1 matching over 7 bases. V lost 4 bases and J lost 4; bases outside the gene matches: 16. CDR1 and CDR2 (germline): SGHNT, YYREEE (reference sequence). The CDR3 length is 18 residues. The CDR3 bases are TGTGCCAGCAGCCCTCGGACAGGTTTGACCCGGGTCACCGGGGAGCTGTTTTTT. It codes for CASSPRTGLTRVTGELFF.

This clonotype was observed at least ten times. The chain is built from TRBV5-1 and TRBJ1-2; D is ambiguous. The CDR3 sequence is 14 residues long. The V gene lost 4 bases and the J gene lost 3 bases, with 13 bases spanning the gap. Germline CDR1 SGHRS, CDR2 YFSETQ. CDR3 in DNA: TGCGCCAGCAGCATCGGACCCGCGGACTATGGCTACACCTTC. Translating gives CASSIGPADYGYTF.

In its sample, this clonotype was seen many times. This sequence joins TRBV6-6 and TRBJ1-1; a possible D gene is TRBD1 (5 bases). V was cut by 5 bases and J by 6 bases, with 16 bases left in between. Germline V CDR1 and CDR2: MNHNY, SVGAGI (reference sequence). The CDR3 is 14 residues long. The CDR3 DNA reads TGTGCCAGCAGTACTGGGGGAAGGTTGTCTGAAGCTTTCTTT. This sequence encodes CASSTGGRLSEAFF.

This clonotype was picked up a small number of times. The V call is TRBV12-3 or TRBV12-4, the J call TRBJ1-4, with D unclear. V lost 8 bases and J 3 bases, leaving 10 bases between the germline ends. The CDR3 is made up of 13 amino acids. CDR3 in DNA: TGTGCCAGCGGATGGAGGGCTAATGAAAAACTGTTTTTT. Its protein product is CASGWRANEKLFF.

The table lists this clonotype with many counts. The chain recombines TRBV12-3 or TRBV12-4 with TRBJ2-5; D tentatively reads TRBD1 or TRBD2 (6 bases each). The CDR3 totals 14 residues. V lost 6 bases, J lost 7 bases, and 18 bases lay in between. In DNA form, the CDR3 reads TGTGCCAGCAGCCGACGACCCGAGGGGGGGACCCAGTACTTC. It specifies CASSRRPEGGTQYF.

This clonotype was observed many times. As DNA, the CDR3 is TGTGCCAGCAGAGGGATAATAATGAACACTGAAGCTTTCTTT. This encodes CASRGIIMNTEAFF. The chain couples TRBV7-9 to TRBJ1-1; D not resolved. The CDR3 loop spans 14 amino acids. The V and J ends lost 6 bases and 0 bases respectively, with 11 bases between them. Germline V gene data show CDR1 as SEHNR and CDR2 as FQNEAQ (reference sequence).

In its sample, this clonotype was seen a few times. The chain joins TRBV5-1 to TRBJ1-4; 8 bases line up with TRBD1. The CDR3 is 15 residues long. From germline, CDR1 is SGHRS and CDR2 YFSETQ. Trimming cost V 1 base and J 12 bases; bases outside gene matches: 11. CDR3 residues: CASSLQSGQGGELFF. The CDR3 DNA is TGCGCCAGCAGCTTGCAGTCTGGACAGGGAGGAGAACTGTTTTTT.

At least ten counts were recorded for this clonotype. The chain carries TRBV7-9 and TRBJ1-2; 8 bases align to TRBD1. The V and J ends lost 5 bases and 7 bases, in that order; junction bases with no gene match: 9. The CDR3 spans 14 residues. Per germline, CDR1 SEHNR and CDR2 FQNEAQ (reference sequence). The CDR3 DNA sequence: TGTGCCAGCAGCCTACCTGGACAGGGTGTTGGCTACACCTTC. This translates into CASSLPGQGVGYTF.

The gene calls are TRBV19 and TRBJ2-3; TRBD2 aligns across 8 bases. Germline V gives CDR1 LNHDA, CDR2 SQIVND (reference sequence). The CDR3 spans 14 residues. V was pared by 7 bases and J by 2 bases, with 5 bases of the junction left unmatched. Here the CDR3 reads CASMRGGTTDTQYF. The CDR3 DNA follows: TGTGCCAGTATGCGCGGGGGGACCACAGATACGCAGTATTTT.

The table lists this clonotype with many counts. This rearrangement joins TRBV6-5 to TRBJ1-2, with 12 positions matching TRBD1. V gave up 3 bases and J gave up 8 bases; unmatched junction bases: 4. The length of the CDR3 is 14 residues. Germline V gives CDR1 MNHEY, CDR2 SVGAGI. The CDR3 DNA reads as TGTGCCAGCAGTTATGGGGACAGGGGGCAAGGCTACACCTTC. Amino acid sequence: CASSYGDRGQGYTF.

This clonotype has a handful of counts. The rearrangement uses TRBV19 and TRBJ2-1; 8 bases align to TRBD1. This CDR3 is built from 13 residues. Trimming at V came to 5 bases and at J to 6 bases, leaving 3 bases not matched to a gene. Germline V CDR1 and CDR2: LNHDA, SQIVND (reference sequence). The CDR3 DNA sequence: TGTGCCAGTAGTGTTACAGGGGGCAATGAGCAGTTCTTC. It yields the protein CASSVTGGNEQFF. The full variable domain, in which reference TRBV19 and TRBJ2-1 provide the parts outside the CDR3, is DGGITQSPKYLFRKEGQNVTLSCEQNLNHDAMYWYRQDPGQGLRLIYYSQIVNDFQKGDIAEGYSVSREKKESFPLTVTSAQKNPTAFYLCASSVTGGNEQFFGPGTRLTVL.

The genes are TRBV18 and TRBJ1-2; 7 positions match TRBD1. V dropped 6 bases and J dropped 2; count of bases not matched to a gene: 3. The CDR3 has 13 residues. Per the germline V gene, CDR1 is KGHSH and CDR2 is LQKENI. The CDR3: CASSTGQNYGYTF. CDR3 nucleotide sequence: TGTGCCAGCTCGACGGGACAGAACTATGGCTACACCTTC. The full variable domain, its missing parts supplied by reference TRBV18 and TRBJ1-2, is NAGVMQNPRHLVRRRGQEARLRCSPMKGHSHVYWYRQLPEEGLKFMVYLQKENIIDESGMPKERFSAEFPKEGPSILRIQQVVRGDSAAYFCASSTGQNYGYTFGSGTRLTVV.

This clonotype has at least ten counts. V is TRBV9 and J is TRBJ2-3, with D maybe TRBD2 (6 bases). The CDR3 length is 15 residues. V was cut by 4 bases and J by 0 bases, with 12 bases left in between. Germline assignment: CDR1 SGDLS and CDR2 YYNGEE. CDR3 sequence reads: CASSPRGTSTDTQYF. The CDR3 coding sequence is TGTGCCAGCAGCCCCAGAGGGACTAGCACAGATACGCAGTATTTT.

The table lists this clonotype with many counts. This chain connects TRBV24-1 to TRBJ2-1; D might be TRBD1 or TRBD2, each matching 5 bases. V lost 4 bases to trimming and J lost 4 bases, with 16 bases between them. The germline V gene encodes CDR1 KGHDR and CDR2 SFDVKD. The CDR3 extends over 16 amino acids. The CDR3 loop is CATSDPIRGPYNEQFF. CDR3 sequence (DNA): TGTGCCACCAGTGACCCAATCCGGGGACCGTACAATGAGCAGTTCTTC.

This clonotype was picked up many times. The CDR3 DNA reads TGTGCCACCAGTGGGAGTTCGTTCAACACCGGGGAGCTGTTTTTT. The encoded protein is CATSGSSFNTGELFF. The gene calls are TRBV24-1 and TRBJ2-2; D unresolved. V lost 5 bases and J 2 bases, leaving 11 bases between the germline ends. CDR3 size: 15 residues. In germline, CDR1 is KGHDR, CDR2 SFDVKD.

In this sample, this clonotype turned up a few times. The rearrangement uses TRBV5-1 and TRBJ1-1, with D unclear. The V gene lost 0 bases and the J gene lost 4 bases, with 10 bases spanning the gap. From germline, CDR1 is SGHRS and CDR2 YFSETQ. The CDR3 totals 14 residues. As DNA, the CDR3 is TGCGCCAGCAGCTTGGAAGCGTTCGGCACTGAAGCTTTCTTT. Protein: CASSLEAFGTEAFF.

V and J are TRBV20-1 and TRBJ1-1; D call uncertain. Germline CDR1 is DFQATT and CDR2 is SNEGSKA (reference sequence). There are 12 residues in the CDR3. V lost 3 bases, J lost 3 bases, and 8 bases lay in between. CDR3 in amino acids: CSARVRDTEAFF. In DNA, the CDR3 is TGCAGTGCTAGGGTTCGCGACACTGAAGCTTTCTTT.

This chain connects TRBV30 to TRBJ2-3, with D perhaps matching TRBD1 or TRBD2 (5 bases each). V was clipped by 8 bases and J by 6 bases, with 24 bases between them. This CDR3 is 15 amino acids long. The germline gives CDR1 GTSNPN, CDR2 SVGIG (reference sequence). The CDR3 here is CALGVGSLLSDTQYF. CDR3 nucleotides: TGTGCCCTGGGGGTGGGTAGCCTCCTTTCGGATACGCAGTATTTT.

This clonotype was detected only a few times. The chain couples TRBV12-3 or TRBV12-4 to TRBJ2-5; a weak D match, TRBD1 (7 bases). Trimming took 1 base from V and 6 from J, leaving 18 bases between them. This CDR3 has 16 amino acids. CDR3 amino acids: CASSLVEGASRKTQYF. CDR3 bases: TGTGCCAGCAGTTTAGTGGAGGGGGCGAGTAGGAAGACCCAGTACTTC.

This clonotype was seen at least ten times. The J gene is TRBJ1-5, the V gene TRBV24-1; tentative D call: TRBD1 (6 bases). Trimming left V 4 bases short and J 7 bases short, with 19 bases between. The CDR3 is 16 residues long. Germline assignment: CDR1 KGHDR and CDR2 SFDVKD. The CDR3 sequence: CATSEGAGGRGQPQHF. The CDR3 coding sequence is TGTGCCACCAGTGAGGGGGCAGGCGGCCGAGGGCAGCCCCAGCATTTT.